This T cell receptor beta chain was observed in a study of cytomegalovirus exposure and HLA in healthy donors. Germline V gene sequence: CDR1 MDHEN, CDR2 SYDVKM. This CDR3 spans 16 amino acids. The germline V and J ends were trimmed by 3 bases and 3 bases, with 14 bases remaining between them. With 60 Vbeta and 13 Jbeta primers, the PCR was carried out. The assay was immunoSEQ multiplex PCR, and TCRdb's table has in-frame clones only and misses some. The sample includes 85,000 to 95,000 clones, 74% seen only once; the top ten take 20% to 25%. Sequencing was carried out using PBMCs. The genes are TRBV28 and TRBJ1-4; weak D call: TRBD1 (6 bases). The TCR sequence derives from a man aged 30-40 years in good health and CMV-seropositive. CDR3 amino acids: CASSFATGTSNEKLFF. CDR3 coding DNA: TGTGCCAGCAGTTTCGCCACCGGGACATCTAATGAAAAACTGTTTTTT.